The clone carrying this T cell receptor (beta chain) occurred a few times. This sample was included in a study of blood T cell repertoires in COVID-19. Study summary: Whether acute or convalescent, the COVID-19 samples came from the United States, Italy and Spain. T cells, B-cell-depleted T cells, or PBMCs supplied cDNA or gDNA.

Trimming took off 3 bases at V and 6 bases at J, with 14 bases between the two ends. This CDR3 contains 15 residues. Per the germline V gene, CDR1 is LGHDT and CDR2 is YNNKEL (reference sequence). The authors' processing: Amplification with reference gene primers provided the estimates of nucleated cell counts. Clones were read by immunoSEQ multiplex PCR, and TCRdb kept only the in-frame ones, dropping some. Clone size and V and J calls were adopted from that table, with D and trimming inferred from the DNA. Among about 29,000 clones listed, roughly 84% were seen once. The clonotype comes from an elderly man with active COVID-19. Input material: peripheral blood. The chain recombines TRBV3-1 (or the pseudogene TRBV3-2) with TRBJ2-2; the D gene is possibly TRBD2 (6 bases). The CDR3 reads CASSHGGARAGELFF. The CDR3 bases are TGTGCCAGCAGCCATGGCGGGGCGCGTGCCGGGGAGCTGTTTTTT.